This T cell receptor (beta chain) was observed in a study of blood T cell repertoires in COVID-19. Authors' data handling: The authors estimated nucleated cell counts from reference gene primer amplification. Libraries were prepared by immunoSEQ multiplex PCR; TCRdb keeps only in-frame clonotypes and omits some of them. V and J calls and clone size are copied from that table; D and trimming were computed from the DNA. The table shows roughly 200,000 clones, with 85% to 90% occurring only once. The CDR3 extends over 13 amino acids. Germline values: CDR1 SGHTA, CDR2 FQGNSA. Between the trimmed V and J ends, which lost 5 bases and 7 bases, there was a span of 9 bases.

V and J are TRBV7-2 and TRBJ1-6; possibly TRBD1 for D (5 bases). The sequence was obtained from a young man with active or convalescent COVID-19. The specimen sequenced was peripheral blood. This CDR3 is CASSTTANSPLHF. The CDR3 DNA sequence: TGTGCCAGCAGCACGACAGCAAATTCACCCCTCCACTTT.